The entry below gives a single TCR beta chain sequence along with its context. These data come from a study of T cells in Graves' hyperthyroidism and ophthalmopathy. Turning to the study itself: Peripheral blood was taken when the disease was first diagnosed, before any treatment began.

Amplified TCR beta CDR3 regions came from RNA transcripts. HTBI primers drove first-round RT-PCR of the TCR CDR3. TCRdb itself ran the multiplex PCR reads through MiXCR, one entry per CDR3 protein. The sample holds approximately 530,000 distinct CDR3 sequences, 15% to 20% seen once. Germline lookup yields CDR1 DFQATT and CDR2 SNEGSKA (reference sequence). This CDR3 spans 15 amino acids. Trimming removed 7 bases at V and 4 bases at J, with 23 bases between. V is TRBV20-1 and J is TRBJ2-7; a possible D gene is TRBD1 (6 bases). Source material: blood. The source of this sequence is a woman aged 18-29 years with Graves' hyperthyroidism. CDR3 nucleotides: TGCAGTGTTCCCCTAAGCACAGGGATAATATACGAGCAGTACTTC. Translated, it gives CSVPLSTGIIYEQYF.